This TCR beta chain was sequenced for a study of blood T cell repertoires in COVID-19. The overall study: Samples taken during acute and convalescent COVID-19 were collected in the United States, Italy and Spain. From T cells, B-cell-depleted T cells, or PBMCs came the material, which was cDNA or gDNA.

Authors' data handling: Estimated nucleated cell counts came from reference gene primer amplification. Repertoires were generated with immunoSEQ multiplex PCR, while TCRdb's copy carries only in-frame clones and drops some. V and J calls and clone size are as listed in that table; D and trimming were resolved from the DNA. In the table there are 300,000 or so clones, approximately 82% of which are singletons. This CDR3 spans 15 amino acids. From germline, CDR1 is SGHAT and CDR2 FQNNGV. After removal of 1 base from V and 4 bases from J, the junction contained 5 bases not matched to a gene. This sequence joins TRBV11-2 and TRBJ2-5; TRBD2 aligns across 8 bases. The origin of this receptor is a woman aged 45-65 years with acute or convalescent COVID-19. Specimen: peripheral blood. The CDR3 is CASSLGTSGGETQYF. DNA for the CDR3: TGTGCCAGCAGCTTAGGAACTAGCGGAGGAGAGACCCAGTACTTC.